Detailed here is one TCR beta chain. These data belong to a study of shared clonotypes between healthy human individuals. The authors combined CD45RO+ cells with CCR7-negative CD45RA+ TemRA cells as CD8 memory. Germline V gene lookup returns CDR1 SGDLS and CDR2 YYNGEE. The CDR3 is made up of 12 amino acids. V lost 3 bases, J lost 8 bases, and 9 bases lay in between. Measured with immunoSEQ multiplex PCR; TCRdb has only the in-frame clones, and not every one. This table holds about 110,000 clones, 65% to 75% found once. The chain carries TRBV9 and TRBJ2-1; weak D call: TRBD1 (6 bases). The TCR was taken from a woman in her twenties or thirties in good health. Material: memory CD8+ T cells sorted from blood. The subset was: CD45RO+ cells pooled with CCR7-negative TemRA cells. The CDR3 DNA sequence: TGTGCCAGCAGCGAACAGGGTTATGAGCAGTTCTTC. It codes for CASSEQGYEQFF.